This TCR beta chain was sequenced for a study of type 1 regulatory T cells. The wider study: T-allo10 is a Tr1-enriched, alloantigen-specific CD4 T cell product made in vitro.

This clonotype is medium-sized by share. Antigen unknown. CDR3 length equals 16 residues. Germline V lookup: CDR1 KGHSH, CDR2 LQKENI. V lost 0 bases and J 6 bases, leaving 15 bases between the germline ends. Via MiXCR, TCRdb re-called the reads, giving one row per CDR3 protein. The sample consists of some 15,000 distinct CDR3 sequences, roughly 13% of them appearing once. The rearrangement uses TRBV18 and TRBJ1-5; D remains unclear. The receptor was derived from a human donor in good health. Sequencing was done on a sample of cultured T cells, either the whole culture or a sorted T cell fraction (not recorded which). CDR3 amino acids: CASSPPRAHGPQPQHF. Written as DNA, the CDR3 is TGTGCCAGCTCACCACCGAGGGCACATGGGCCTCAGCCCCAGCATTTT.